This T cell receptor (beta chain) was captured in a study of T cell repertoires in cytomegalovirus infection. Broader study findings: Ex vivo, HLA-C-restricted CMV-specific TCR beta clonotypes prevailed over the rest of the response.

V was clipped by 5 bases and J by 4 bases, with 11 bases between them. The CDR3 has 13 residues. Looked up from germline, CDR1 is SEHNR and CDR2 is FQNEAQ (reference sequence). This clonotype has a count of ten or more. The antigen is undetermined. MiXCR, applied by TCRdb to the reads, yields one record per CDR3 protein. The table lists 180,000 or so distinct CDR3 sequences, 17% of them singletons. The V gene is TRBV7-9, the J gene TRBJ1-2; D call uncertain. The sample comprised CD8+ T cells from PBMCs. This sequence was found in a human donor in good health (CMV status not recorded). Some clones in this sample may be carry-over from other donors' samples. The CDR3 here is CASSLSEFYGYTF. For the CDR3, the DNA is TGTGCCAGCAGCCTGTCGGAATTCTATGGCTACACCTTC. Using reference TRBV7-9 and TRBJ1-2 for the parts outside the CDR3, the full variable domain is DTGVSQNPRHKITKRGQNVTFRCDPISEHNRLYWYRQTLGQGPEFLTYFQNEAQLEKSRLLSDRFSAERPKGSFSTLEIQRTEQGDSAMYLCASSLSEFYGYTFGSGTRLTVV.